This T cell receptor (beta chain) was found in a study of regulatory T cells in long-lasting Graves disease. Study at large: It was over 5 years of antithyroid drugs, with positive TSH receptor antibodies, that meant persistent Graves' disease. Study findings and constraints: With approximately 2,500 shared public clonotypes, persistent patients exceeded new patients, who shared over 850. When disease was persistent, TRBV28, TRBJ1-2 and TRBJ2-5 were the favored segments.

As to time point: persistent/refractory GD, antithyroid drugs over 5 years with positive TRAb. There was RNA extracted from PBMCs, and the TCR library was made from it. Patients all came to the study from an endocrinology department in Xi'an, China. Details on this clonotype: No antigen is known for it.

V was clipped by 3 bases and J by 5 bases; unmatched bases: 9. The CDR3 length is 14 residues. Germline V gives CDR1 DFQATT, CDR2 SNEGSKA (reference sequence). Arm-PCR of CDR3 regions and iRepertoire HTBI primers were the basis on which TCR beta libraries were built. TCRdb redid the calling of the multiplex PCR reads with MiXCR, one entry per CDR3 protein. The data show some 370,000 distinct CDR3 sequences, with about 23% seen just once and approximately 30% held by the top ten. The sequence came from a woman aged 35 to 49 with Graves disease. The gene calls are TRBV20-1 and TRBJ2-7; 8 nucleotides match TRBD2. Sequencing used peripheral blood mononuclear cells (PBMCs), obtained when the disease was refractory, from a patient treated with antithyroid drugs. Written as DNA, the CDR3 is TGCAGTGCTAGCTCCGTTAGCGGGATCGACGAGCAGTACTTC. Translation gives CSASSVSGIDEQYF.